This TCR beta chain was sequenced in a study of blood T cell repertoires in COVID-19. At the level of the study: Researchers got acute and convalescent COVID-19 samples from the United States, Italy and Spain.

Profiled with immunoSEQ multiplex PCR; TCRdb holds only in-frame clones, not every one. The sample has roughly 3,500 clones, around three quarters seen once. In germline, CDR1 is MGHRA, CDR2 YSYEKL. Trimming took 7 bases from V and 5 from J, leaving 17 bases between them. CDR3 size: 14 residues. The rearrangement uses TRBV4-1 and TRBJ2-5; D is perhaps TRBD2 (5 bases). The TCR originated in a man between 65 and 85 years old with active COVID-19. The sequencing sample was made of peripheral blood. CDR3 sequence: CASKTAPGGETQYF. As DNA, the CDR3 is TGCGCCAGCAAAACCGCCCCTGGCGGGGAGACCCAGTACTTC.